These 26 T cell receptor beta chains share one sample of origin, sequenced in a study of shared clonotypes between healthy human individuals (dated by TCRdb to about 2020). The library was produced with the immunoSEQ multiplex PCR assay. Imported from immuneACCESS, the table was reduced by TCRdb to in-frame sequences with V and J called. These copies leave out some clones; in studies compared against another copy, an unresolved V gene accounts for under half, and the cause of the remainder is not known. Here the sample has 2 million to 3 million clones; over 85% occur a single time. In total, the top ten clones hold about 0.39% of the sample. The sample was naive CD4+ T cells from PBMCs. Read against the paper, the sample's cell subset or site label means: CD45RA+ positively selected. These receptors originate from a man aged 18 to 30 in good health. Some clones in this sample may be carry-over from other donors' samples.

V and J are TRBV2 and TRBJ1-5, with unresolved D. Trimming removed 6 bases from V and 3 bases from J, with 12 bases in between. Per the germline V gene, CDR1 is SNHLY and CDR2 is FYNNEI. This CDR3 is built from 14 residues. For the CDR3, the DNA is TGTGCCAGCAGAGCAGACGGCCACAATCAGCCCCAGCATTTT. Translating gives CASRADGHNQPQHF.

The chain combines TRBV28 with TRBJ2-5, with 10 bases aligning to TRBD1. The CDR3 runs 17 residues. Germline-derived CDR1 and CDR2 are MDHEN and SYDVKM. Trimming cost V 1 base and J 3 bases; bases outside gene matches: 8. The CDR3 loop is CASSLSRTGGLKETQYF. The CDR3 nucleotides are TGTGCCAGCAGTTTATCCCGGACAGGGGGATTAAAAGAGACCCAGTACTTC.

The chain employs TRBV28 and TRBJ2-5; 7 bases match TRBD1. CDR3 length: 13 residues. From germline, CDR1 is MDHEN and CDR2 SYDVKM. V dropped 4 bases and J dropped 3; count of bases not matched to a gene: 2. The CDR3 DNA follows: TGTGCCAGCAGTTCCGGACAGGAAGAGACCCAGTACTTC. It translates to CASSSGQEETQYF.

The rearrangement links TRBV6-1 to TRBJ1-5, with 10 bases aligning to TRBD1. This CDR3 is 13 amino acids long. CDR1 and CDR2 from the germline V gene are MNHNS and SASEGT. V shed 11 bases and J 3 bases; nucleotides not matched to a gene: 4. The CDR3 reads CASTGGPNQPQHF. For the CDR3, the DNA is TGTGCCTCGACAGGGGGCCCCAATCAGCCCCAGCATTTT.

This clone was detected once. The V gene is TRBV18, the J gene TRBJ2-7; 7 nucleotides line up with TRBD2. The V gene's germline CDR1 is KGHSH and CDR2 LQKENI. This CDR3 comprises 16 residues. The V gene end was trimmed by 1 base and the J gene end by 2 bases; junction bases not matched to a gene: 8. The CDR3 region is CASSPLPGLKTYEQYF. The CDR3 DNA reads TGTGCCAGCTCACCACTCCCGGGACTAAAAACCTACGAGCAGTACTTC.

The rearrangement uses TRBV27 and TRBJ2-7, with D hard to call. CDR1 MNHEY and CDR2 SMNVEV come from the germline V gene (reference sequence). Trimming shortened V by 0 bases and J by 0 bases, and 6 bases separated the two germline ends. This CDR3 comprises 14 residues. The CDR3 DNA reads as TGTGCCAGCAGTTTATCGTCCTACTCCTACGAGCAGTACTTC. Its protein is CASSLSSYSYEQYF.

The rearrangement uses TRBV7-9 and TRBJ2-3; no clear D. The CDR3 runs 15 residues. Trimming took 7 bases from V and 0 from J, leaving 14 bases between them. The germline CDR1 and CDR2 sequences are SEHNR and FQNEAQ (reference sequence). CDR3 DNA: TGTGCCAGCACCCTATATAGTCCCAGCACAGATACGCAGTATTTT. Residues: CASTLYSPSTDTQYF. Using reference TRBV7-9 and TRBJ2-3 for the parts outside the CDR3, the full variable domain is DTGVSQNPRHKITKRGQNVTFRCDPISEHNRLYWYRQTLGQGPEFLTYFQNEAQLEKSRLLSDRFSAERPKGSFSTLEIQRTEQGDSAMYLCASTLYSPSTDTQYFGPGTRLTVL.

CDR3 nucleotides: TGTGCCAGTAGGCTCGGCAAATCCTATGGCTACACCTTC. Its protein product is CASRLGKSYGYTF. The rearrangement links TRBV19 to TRBJ1-2; D ambiguous. CDR3 length: 13 amino acids. Germline assignment: CDR1 LNHDA and CDR2 SQIVND (reference sequence). Trimming left V 6 bases short and J 4 bases short, with 12 bases between.

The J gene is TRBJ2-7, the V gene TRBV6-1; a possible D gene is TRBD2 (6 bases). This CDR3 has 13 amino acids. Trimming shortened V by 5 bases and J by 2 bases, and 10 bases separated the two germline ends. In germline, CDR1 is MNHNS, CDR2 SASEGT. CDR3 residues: CASSSGFTYEQYF. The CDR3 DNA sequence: TGTGCCAGCAGTAGCGGGTTTACCTACGAGCAGTACTTC.

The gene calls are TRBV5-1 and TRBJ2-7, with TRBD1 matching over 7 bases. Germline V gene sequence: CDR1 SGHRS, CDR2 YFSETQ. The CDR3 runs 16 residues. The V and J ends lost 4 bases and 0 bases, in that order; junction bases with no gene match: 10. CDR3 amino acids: CASSPSGTAYSYEQYF. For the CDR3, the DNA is TGCGCCAGCAGCCCCTCCGGGACAGCATACTCCTACGAGCAGTACTTC.

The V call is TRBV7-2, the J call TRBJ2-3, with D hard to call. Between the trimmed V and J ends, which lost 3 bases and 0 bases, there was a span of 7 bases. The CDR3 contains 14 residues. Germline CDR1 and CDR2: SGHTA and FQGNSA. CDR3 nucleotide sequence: TGTGCCAGCAGCTTTATTCAGAGCACAGATACGCAGTATTTT. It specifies CASSFIQSTDTQYF.

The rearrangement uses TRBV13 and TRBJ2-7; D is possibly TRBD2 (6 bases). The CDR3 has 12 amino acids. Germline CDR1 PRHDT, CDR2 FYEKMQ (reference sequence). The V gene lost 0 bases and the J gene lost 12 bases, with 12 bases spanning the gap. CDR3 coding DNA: TGTGCCAGCAGCTTAGGGTACGGCGGGGTGTACTTC. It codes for CASSLGYGGVYF.

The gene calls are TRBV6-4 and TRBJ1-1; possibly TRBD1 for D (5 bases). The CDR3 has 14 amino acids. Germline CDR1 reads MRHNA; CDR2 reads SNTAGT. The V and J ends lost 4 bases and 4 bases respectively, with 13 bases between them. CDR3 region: CASSVSGGATEAFF. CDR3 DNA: TGTGCCAGCAGTGTATCGGGGGGTGCCACTGAAGCTTTCTTT.

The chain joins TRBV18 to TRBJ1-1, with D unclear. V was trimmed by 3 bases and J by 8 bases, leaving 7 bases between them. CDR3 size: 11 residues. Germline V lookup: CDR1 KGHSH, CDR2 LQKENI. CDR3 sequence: CASSPAREAFF. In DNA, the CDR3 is TGTGCCAGCTCACCGGCCCGCGAAGCTTTCTTT.

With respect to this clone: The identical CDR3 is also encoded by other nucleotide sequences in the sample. Here the CDR3 DNA reads TGCAGCGTCCCACGGACAGGCACAGATACGCAGTATTTT. Amino acids: CSVPRTGTDTQYF. This rearrangement joins TRBV29-1 to TRBJ2-3; D is perhaps TRBD1 (6 bases). Trimming removed 6 bases from V and 1 base from J, with 11 bases in between. Germline CDR1 and CDR2: SQVTM and ANQGSEA. CDR3 length equals 13 residues.

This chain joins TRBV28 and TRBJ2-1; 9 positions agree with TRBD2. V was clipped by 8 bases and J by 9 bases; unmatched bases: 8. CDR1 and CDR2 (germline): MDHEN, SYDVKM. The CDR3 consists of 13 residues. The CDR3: CASRNSGRVEQFF. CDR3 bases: TGTGCCAGCCGAAATAGCGGGAGAGTTGAGCAGTTCTTC.

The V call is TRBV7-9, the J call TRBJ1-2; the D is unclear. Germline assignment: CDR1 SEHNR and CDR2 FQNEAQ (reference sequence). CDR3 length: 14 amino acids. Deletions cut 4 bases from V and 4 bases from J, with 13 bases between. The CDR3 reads CASSSLAGVYGYTF. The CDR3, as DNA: TGTGCCAGCAGCTCCCTCGCTGGAGTCTATGGCTACACCTTC.

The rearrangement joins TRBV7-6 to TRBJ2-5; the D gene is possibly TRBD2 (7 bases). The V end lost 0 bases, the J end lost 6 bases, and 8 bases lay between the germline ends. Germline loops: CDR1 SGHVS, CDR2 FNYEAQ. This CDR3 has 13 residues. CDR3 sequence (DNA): TGTGCCAGCAGCTTAGCGGGGGGGCAGACCCAGTACTTC. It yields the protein CASSLAGGQTQYF.

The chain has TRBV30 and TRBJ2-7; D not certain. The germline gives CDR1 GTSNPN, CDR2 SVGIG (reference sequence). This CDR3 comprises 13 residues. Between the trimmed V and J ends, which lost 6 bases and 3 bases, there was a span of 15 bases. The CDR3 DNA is TGTGCCTGCCACAGCCTTATGGGCTACGAGCAGTACTTC. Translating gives CACHSLMGYEQYF.

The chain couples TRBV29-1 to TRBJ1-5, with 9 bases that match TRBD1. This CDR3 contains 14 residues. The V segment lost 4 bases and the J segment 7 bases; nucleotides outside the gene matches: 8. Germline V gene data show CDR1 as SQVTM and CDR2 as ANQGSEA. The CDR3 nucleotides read TGCAGCGTTGCCGCCGGGACAGGGAAACAGCCCCAGCATTTT. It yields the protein CSVAAGTGKQPQHF.

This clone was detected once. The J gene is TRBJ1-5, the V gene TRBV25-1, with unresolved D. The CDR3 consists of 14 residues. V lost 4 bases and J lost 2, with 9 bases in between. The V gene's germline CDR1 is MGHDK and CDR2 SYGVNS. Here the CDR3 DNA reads TGTGCCAGCAGTGGGCCCCCAGGCAATCAGCCCCAGCATTTT. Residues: CASSGPPGNQPQHF.

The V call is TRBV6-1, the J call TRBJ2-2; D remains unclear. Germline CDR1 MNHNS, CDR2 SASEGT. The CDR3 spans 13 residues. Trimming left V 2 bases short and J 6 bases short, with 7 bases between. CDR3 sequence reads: CASSEQRSGELFF. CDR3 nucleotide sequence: TGTGCCAGCAGTGAACAGAGGTCCGGGGAGCTGTTTTTT.

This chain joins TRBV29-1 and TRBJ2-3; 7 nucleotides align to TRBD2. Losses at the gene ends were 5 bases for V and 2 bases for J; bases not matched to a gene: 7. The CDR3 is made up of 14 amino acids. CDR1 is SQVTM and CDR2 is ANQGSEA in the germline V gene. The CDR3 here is CSVLADLNTDTQYF. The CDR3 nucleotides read TGCAGCGTTCTAGCGGACCTGAACACAGATACGCAGTATTTT.

DNA of the CDR3: TGCGCCAGCCAGCGAGGGAGGAGCGGGAGCCGAGGATCGAATGAGCAGTTCTTC. It specifies CASQRGRSGSRGSNEQFF. This chain links TRBV5-1 with TRBJ2-1; 8 nucleotides line up with TRBD2. V shed 7 bases, J shed 7 bases, and the junction held 22 bases outside the gene matches. The CDR3 is 18 amino acids. From germline, CDR1 is SGHRS and CDR2 YFSETQ.

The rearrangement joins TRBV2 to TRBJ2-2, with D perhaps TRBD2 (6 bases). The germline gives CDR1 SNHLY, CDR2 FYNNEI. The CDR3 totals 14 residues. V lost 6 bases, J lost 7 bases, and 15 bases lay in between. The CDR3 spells CASRRGLQVGELFF. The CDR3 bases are TGTGCCAGCAGACGGGGACTCCAGGTCGGGGAGCTGTTTTTT.

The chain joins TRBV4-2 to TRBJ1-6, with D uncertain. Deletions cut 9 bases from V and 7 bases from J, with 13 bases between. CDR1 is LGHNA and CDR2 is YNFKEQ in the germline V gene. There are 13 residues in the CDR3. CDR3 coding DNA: TGTGCCAGTAAAGACCCAGGCAATTCACCCCTCCACTTT. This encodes CASKDPGNSPLHF.